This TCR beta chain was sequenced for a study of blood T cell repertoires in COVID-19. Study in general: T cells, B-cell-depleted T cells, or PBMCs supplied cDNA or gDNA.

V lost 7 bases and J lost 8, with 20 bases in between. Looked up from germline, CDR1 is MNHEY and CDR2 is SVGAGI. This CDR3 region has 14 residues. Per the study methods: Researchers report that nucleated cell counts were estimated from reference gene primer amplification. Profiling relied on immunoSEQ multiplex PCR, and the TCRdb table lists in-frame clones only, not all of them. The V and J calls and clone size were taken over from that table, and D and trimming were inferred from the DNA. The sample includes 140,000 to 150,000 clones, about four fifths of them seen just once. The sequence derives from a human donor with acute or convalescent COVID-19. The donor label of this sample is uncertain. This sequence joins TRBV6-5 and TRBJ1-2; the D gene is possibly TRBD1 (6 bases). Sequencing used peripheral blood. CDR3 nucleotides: TGTGCCAGCACCAAGAAAGGGGGGGGCTGGGGCTACACCTTC. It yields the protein CASTKKGGGWGYTF.